This TCR beta chain was identified during a study of blood T cell repertoires in COVID-19. As for the study in general: Samples representing acute and convalescent COVID-19 were sourced from the United States, Italy and Spain.

In the source study's methods: Nucleated cell number was recorded as an estimate derived from reference gene primer amplification. Method: immunoSEQ multiplex PCR; TCRdb's copy keeps in-frame clones and lacks some. V, J and clone size are taken as reported in that table, and D and trimming were inferred from the DNA itself. The sample shows 35,000 to 40,000 clones, 70% to 90% of them seen only once. It was during active infection that Seattle patients were enrolled and then longitudinally followed. V was clipped by 2 bases and J by 0 bases; unmatched bases: 2. Germline values: CDR1 MGHDK, CDR2 SYGVNS. The CDR3 is 15 amino acids.

Source material: peripheral blood. The chain joins TRBV25-1 to TRBJ2-7, with 9 bases lining up with TRBD1. The clonotype originates from a man aged 60-69 years with COVID-19, enrolled during active disease. The CDR3 sequence: CASSEPGQGSYEQYF. DNA of the CDR3: TGTGCCAGCAGTGAACCGGGACAGGGCTCCTACGAGCAGTACTTC.